This section outlines one TCR beta chain sequence together with its context. The table came from immunoSEQ multiplex PCR; TCRdb's copy has only in-frame clones and leaves some out. The table includes approximately 260,000 clones, around 90% detected once. This sample was included in a study of blood T cell repertoires in COVID-19. Turning to the study itself: The origin of the acute and convalescent COVID-19 samples was the United States, Italy and Spain.

Study members were between about 18 and 95 years old and lived in around 24 US regions. Assignments of participants to cohorts depended upon their own reported clinical history. This TCR came from a woman in her twenties or thirties with acute COVID-19. Specimen: PBMCs or T cells enriched from blood (not recorded which).

The CDR3: CASSPNTGFQPQHF. The CDR3 bases are TGTGCCAGCAGCCCGAATACAGGGTTTCAGCCCCAGCATTTT. This chain links TRBV14 with TRBJ1-5, with a possible D match to TRBD1 (6 bases). The germline gives CDR1 SGHDN, CDR2 FVKESK. The CDR3 has 14 residues. V lost 4 bases and J lost 6, with 13 bases in between.